This T cell receptor beta chain emerged from a study of persistence of HIV-infected CD4 T cells (dated by TCRdb to the early 2020s). Context from the whole study: CMV- and HIV-1 Gag-responding CD4+ T cells were isolated from ART-treated individuals so that antigen-driven clonal expansion of HIV-1-infected cells could be examined. Cross-participant TCR cluster analysis included 8 or 9 participants for CMV and 6 or 7 participants for Gag. Proviral sequencing was used to assess clonality among infected cells, whereas TCRbeta sequencing gauged the clonality of all cells within each sorted population. Peripheral blood samples of up to roughly 180 mL were obtained at multiple time points, with the exception of two participants, for whom leukapheresis was performed at a single time point. The median time the participants had spent on suppressive ART was approximately eight years. What the research found in general, with its limitations: Only a small number of individuals took part in the study, and the range of antigens tested was limited. Bulk TCR analyses could not be restricted to the rare CMV-responding cells that actually carried HIV-1 proviruses. Significantly lower TCRbeta richness was observed in CMV- and Gag-responding cells than in anti-CD3/anti-CD28-responding cells, and higher oligoclonality was observed in CMV-responding cells than in CD3/CD28-stimulated and Gag-responding cells. Within the same sorted populations, TCR oligoclonality correlated with proviral oligoclonality. Degenerate expanded CDR3beta sequences were enriched in antigen-responding cells, suggesting convergent selection of CD4+ responses to CMV and Gag.

CDR1 and CDR2 were assigned from the germline V gene (reference sequence) as LNHNV and YYDKDF. Unmatched junction bases come to 3, with V trimmed by 3 bases and J by 7 bases. From the cysteine up to the phenylalanine, the CDR3 has a length of 14 residues. Only the CDR3 region is kept as DNA, spanning 42 bases read in frame from base 1. TCRbeta repertoires were sequenced from genomic DNA with the immunoSEQ hsTCRB assay version 4 in survey mode. For TCRbeta sequencing, genomic DNA was diluted to 8 to 10 ng/uL, with up to roughly 1 ug used per sample. The authors processed their data as follows. Analysis of the TCRbeta data was done in ImmunoSeq Analyzer 3.0, and diversity was computed on productive nucleotide rearrangements. The improved Chao index was used to estimate lower-bound TCR diversity, and the Gini coefficient was used to estimate clonality using the Immunarch R package. Different nucleotide rearrangements encoding the same CDR3beta amino acid sequence were counted as distinct clonotypes. Differential abundance analysis identified TCRbeta sequences significantly enriched in antigen-responding cells relative to anti-CD3/anti-CD28-activated cells. TCRs were clustered by predicted peptide-MHC specificity with GLIPH2, both within individual participants and across merged participant data sets. TCRdb took over this immuneACCESS table, retaining in-frame rearrangements with V and J assigned. Such tables are incomplete; in checked studies, under half of the missing clones stem from an unresolved V gene, and the remainder is unexplained. The DNA was the basis for D and trimming; V, J and clone size are from that table. The sample profile shows roughly 35,000 clones; around 80% of them were found once. Roughly 1.5% of the sample is in the top ten clones.

Taken with the paper, the label for treatment or condition translates to: suppressive antiretroviral therapy. Cells were stimulated with lysates of CMV-infected fibroblasts at roughly 9.2 ug/mL. Memory populations depleted of antigen-responding cells were obtained by sorting nonresponding CD40L-negative CD69-negative CD45RO-high memory CD4+ T cells. HIV-1-infected adults in whom suppressive ART had been started during chronic infection were enrolled as participants. Plasma HIV-1 RNA had been undetectable (below 50 copies/mL) in participants for at least 4 years. To be included, a participant needed positive CMV serology and a CD4+ T cell count above 400 cells/uL. Before stimulation, PBMCs were isolated using density centrifugation and then depleted of CD8+ T cells. CD8-depleted PBMCs were stimulated for 18 hours with anti-CD28/CD49d costimulation, CD40-blocking antibody and enfuvirtide to prevent new infections. Cell sorting was performed on a Beckman Coulter MoFlo Legacy or XDP sorter, and dead cells were excluded with propidium iodide. The QIAamp DNA Mini Kit was used for genomic DNA extraction from samples above one million cells, and the Quick-DNA Microprep Kit was used otherwise.

Comment on this clone: Which antigen it targets is not known. No clone much larger than this one lies a single base away; base qualities are absent.

The clonotype originates from an adult man with HIV who was CMV-seropositive. The V gene is TRBV15 and the J gene is TRBJ1-6, with 7 middle bases fitting TRBD1. The sample was CD4+ T cells sorted from PBMCs after approximately 20-hour stimulation, taken from a patient who received antiretroviral therapy. Explained via the paper, the cell subset or site label denotes: CD40L-CD69- CD45RO-high memory CD4 T cells not responding to CMV lysate. The sequenced DNA: TGTGCCACCAGCAGGGGACAGCCAAATTCACCCCTCCACTTT. It specifies CATSRGQPNSPLHF.